Shown below are 28 T cell receptor beta chains from a single sample sequenced in a study of cytomegalovirus exposure and HLA in healthy donors. PCR amplification relied on 60 Vbeta primers (plus 13 Jbeta primers). The data were produced by immunoSEQ multiplex PCR, yet TCRdb's version contains in-frame clones alone and is incomplete. The sample holds some 50,000 clones, about 70% seen once. The source material was PBMCs. These receptors all stem from a woman aged 45-60 years in good health and CMV-seropositive.

There are a few counts of this clone. The J gene is TRBJ2-1, the V gene TRBV5-1; TRBD2 aligns across 9 bases. The CDR3 extends over 15 amino acids. Germline values: CDR1 SGHRS, CDR2 YFSETQ. Unmatched junction bases numbered 7, after V lost 0 bases and J lost 9 bases. In DNA, the CDR3 is TGCGCCAGCAGCTTGGATCTAGCGGGATTGGGTGAGCAGTTCTTC. Translated, it gives CASSLDLAGLGEQFF.

This chain links TRBV5-1 with TRBJ2-7; 9 bases fit TRBD1. CDR3 length: 13 residues. The trim removed 4 bases at V and 3 bases at J, leaving 2 bases unmatched. In germline, CDR1 is SGHRS, CDR2 YFSETQ. CDR3 DNA sequence: TGCGCCAGCAGCACGGGACAGGGCTACGAGCAGTACTTC. As protein: CASSTGQGYEQYF.

The V and J genes are TRBV7-3 and TRBJ2-1, with TRBD2 identical over 8 bases. V lost 2 bases, J lost 5 bases, and 8 bases stayed unmatched. This CDR3 has 16 residues. Looked up from germline, CDR1 is SGHTA and CDR2 is FQGTGA. The CDR3 coding sequence is TGTGCCAGCAGCTTAGGGTGGAGCGGGAGCCACAATGAGCAGTTCTTC. The encoded protein is CASSLGWSGSHNEQFF.

The CDR3 sequence is CASTPDSMKPQHF. CDR3 nucleotides: TGTGCCAGCACCCCGGACAGCATGAAGCCCCAGCATTTT. The V and J genes are TRBV2 and TRBJ1-5; a weak D match, TRBD1 (6 bases). From germline, CDR1 is SNHLY and CDR2 FYNNEI. V lost 7 bases to trimming and J lost 8 bases, with 15 bases between them. The CDR3 is 13 amino acids.

The gene calls are TRBV5-6 and TRBJ2-7; TRBD2 matches 10 bases. Germline trimming cut 2 bases from V and 2 bases from J; bases unmatched to any gene: 4. Germline V gene lookup returns CDR1 SGHDT and CDR2 YYEEEE. The CDR3 consists of 15 residues. The CDR3 DNA reads TGTGCCAGCAGCTTAAGGCTAGCGGGGGCCTACGAGCAGTACTTC. Translation gives CASSLRLAGAYEQYF.

The rearrangement joins TRBV29-1 to TRBJ2-1; tentative D call: TRBD2 (5 bases). Germline V gene data show CDR1 as SQVTM and CDR2 as ANQGSEA. V lost 7 bases, J lost 4 bases, and 11 bases lay in between. The CDR3 is made up of 12 amino acids. The CDR3: CSALPGYNEQFF. CDR3 bases: TGCAGCGCCTTACCGGGGTACAATGAGCAGTTCTTC.

Of note for this clone: In the same sample, other DNA sequences code for this CDR3. The chain carries TRBV4-1 and TRBJ1-2, with D unclear. CDR1 is MGHRA and CDR2 is YSYEKL in the germline V gene. The CDR3 runs to 14 residues. V was pared by 0 bases and J by 3 bases, with 8 bases between. In nucleotides, the CDR3 is TGCGCCAGCAGCCAAGATCGGGGTGACTATGGCTACACCTTC. Translation: CASSQDRGDYGYTF.

This clone was observed a handful of times. The chain combines TRBV19 with TRBJ1-5; the D is unclear. The CDR3 extends over 14 amino acids. Per germline, CDR1 LNHDA and CDR2 SQIVND (reference sequence). V was pared by 6 bases and J by 1 base, with 10 bases between. The CDR3 spells CASSSKRSNQPQHF. As DNA, the CDR3 is TGTGCCAGTAGCTCGAAGAGGAGCAATCAGCCCCAGCATTTT.

Only a few counts were recorded for this clone. The chain uses TRBV9 and TRBJ2-5; TRBD1 agrees at 8 bases. The CDR3 covers 15 residues. The V segment lost 2 bases and the J segment 0 bases; nucleotides outside the gene matches: 3. CDR1 and CDR2 (germline): SGDLS, YYNGEE. CDR3 nucleotide sequence: TGTGCCAGCAGCGTCGGGGACAGGCACCAAGAGACCCAGTACTTC. Amino acid sequence: CASSVGDRHQETQYF.

This clone was observed a handful of times. The rearrangement uses TRBV2 and TRBJ2-7, with a weak D call TRBD2 (5 bases). CDR3 length: 16 amino acids. The germline V gene encodes CDR1 SNHLY and CDR2 FYNNEI. V was pared by 5 bases and J by 3 bases, with 20 bases between. The CDR3 DNA reads as TGTGCCAGCAGTATCCCCCTCGGGATTGAGCGCTACGAGCAGTACTTC. Protein: CASSIPLGIERYEQYF.

This clone was recorded once. This rearrangement joins TRBV18 to TRBJ2-7; 9 bases match TRBD1. The ends lost 6 bases at V and 4 bases at J; junction bases unmatched: 10. The germline CDR1 and CDR2 sequences are KGHSH and LQKENI. The CDR3 spans 15 residues. This CDR3 is CASSPDRGYGYEQYF. The DNA for the CDR3 is TGTGCCAGCTCTCCCGACAGGGGGTATGGTTACGAGCAGTACTTC.

The V and J genes are TRBV5-6 and TRBJ2-7, with D perhaps matching TRBD2 (6 bases). The CDR3 extends over 15 amino acids. V lost 4 bases, J lost 2 bases, and 16 bases lay in between. Germline V gives CDR1 SGHDT, CDR2 YYEEEE. The CDR3 loop reads CASSPMGGAAYEQYF. The CDR3 region has the DNA TGTGCCAGCAGCCCCATGGGAGGAGCGGCCTACGAGCAGTACTTC. The complete variable domain, with remaining parts taken from reference TRBV5-6 and TRBJ2-7, reads DAGVTQSPTHLIKTRGQQVTLRCSPKSGHDTVSWYQQALGQGPQFIFQYYEEEERQRGNFPDRFSGHQFPNYSSELNVNALLLGDSALYLCASSPMGGAAYEQYFGPGTRLTVT.

The sample holds a few counts of this clone. The rearrangement links TRBV4-3 to TRBJ2-3, with 11 bases identical to TRBD2. The germline V gene has CDR1 LGHNA and CDR2 YSLEER. The V gene end was trimmed by 0 bases and the J gene end by 4 bases; junction bases not matched to a gene: 6. The CDR3 runs 17 residues. As DNA, the CDR3 is TGCGCCAGCAGCCAAGAGAAACTAGCGGGGGCCGCAGATACGCAGTATTTT. Translating it yields CASSQEKLAGAADTQYF.

The chain uses TRBV4-1 and TRBJ1-2; no clear D gene. Per germline, CDR1 MGHRA and CDR2 YSYEKL. The CDR3 runs to 14 residues. The ends were cut back, 8 bases at V and 8 bases at J, with 21 bases in the middle. The CDR3 coding sequence is TGCGCCAGCCGTCAAGTAGGAGGGCGACGCGGCTACACCTTC. Translating gives CASRQVGGRRGYTF.

The chain employs TRBV19 and TRBJ1-4; D is possibly TRBD1 (6 bases). The ends were cut back, 6 bases at V and 1 base at J, with 15 bases in the middle. Germline CDR1 and CDR2: LNHDA and SQIVND (reference sequence). The CDR3 is 16 residues long. The CDR3 sequence is CASSLDRLRTNEKLFF. The CDR3 DNA reads as TGTGCCAGTAGCCTTGACAGGTTACGAACTAATGAAAAACTGTTTTTT.

The chain uses TRBV15 and TRBJ2-5; TRBD1 matches 7 bases. There are 12 residues in the CDR3. Germline V gives CDR1 LNHNV, CDR2 YYDKDF (reference sequence). V lost 10 bases and J lost 4; bases outside the gene matches: 6. The CDR3 loop reads CAIQGVRETQYF. The CDR3 coding sequence is TGTGCCATCCAGGGGGTAAGAGAGACCCAGTACTTC.

The chain carries TRBV15 and TRBJ1-6, with D unclear. This CDR3 region has 14 residues. Per germline, CDR1 LNHNV and CDR2 YYDKDF (reference sequence). V lost 0 bases, J lost 7 bases, and 7 bases lay in between. The CDR3 DNA sequence: TGTGCCACCAGCAGAGATACCGGGAATTCACCCCTCCACTTT. Its translation: CATSRDTGNSPLHF. The full variable domain, in which reference TRBV15 and TRBJ1-6 provide the parts outside the CDR3, is DAMVIQNPRYQVTQFGKPVTLSCSQTLNHNVMYWYQQKSSQAPKLLFHYYDKDFNNEADTPDNFQSRRPNTSFCFLDIRSPGLGDTAMYLCATSRDTGNSPLHFGNGTRLTVT.

This clone was counted between two and nine times. The V call is TRBV6-6, the J call TRBJ1-6, with TRBD1 matching 7 bases. V trimming: 5 bases; J trimming: 5 bases; junction bases outside the gene matches: 0. Germline CDR1 reads MNHNY; CDR2 reads SVGAGI (reference sequence). This CDR3 is 13 amino acids long. The CDR3 bases are TGTGCCAGCAGTGACAGGGATAATTCACCCCTCCACTTT. Its translation: CASSDRDNSPLHF.

The chain uses TRBV19 and TRBJ2-2, with a possible D match to TRBD2 (6 bases). The length of the CDR3 is 13 residues. Germline lookup yields CDR1 LNHDA and CDR2 SQIVND (reference sequence). V dropped 11 bases and J dropped 4 bases, with 14 bases sitting between them. For the CDR3, the DNA is TGTGCCTCCAGCCAGCGGGCCACCGGGGAGCTGTTTTTT. Translation: CASSQRATGELFF.

This clone was detected once. This sequence joins TRBV7-2 and TRBJ2-3, with TRBD2 matching over 11 bases. Germline lookup yields CDR1 SGHTA and CDR2 FQGNSA. The V gene end was trimmed by 1 base and the J gene end by 1 base; junction bases not matched to a gene: 4. This CDR3 has 17 amino acids. CDR3 nucleotide sequence: TGTGCCAGCAGCTTAGAACCGGGACTAGCGGGCACAGATACGCAGTATTTT. Translated: CASSLEPGLAGTDTQYF.

V gene TRBV15 combines with J gene TRBJ1-4; perhaps TRBD1 as D (5 bases). V was pared by 0 bases and J by 0 bases, with 11 bases between. CDR1 and CDR2 from the germline V gene are LNHNV and YYDKDF (reference sequence). This CDR3 has 17 residues. The CDR3 loop is CATSRDPPGATNEKLFF. The DNA of the CDR3 is TGTGCCACCAGCAGAGATCCCCCGGGGGCAACTAATGAAAAACTGTTTTTT. The full variable domain, in which reference TRBV15 and TRBJ1-4 provide the parts outside the CDR3, is DAMVIQNPRYQVTQFGKPVTLSCSQTLNHNVMYWYQQKSSQAPKLLFHYYDKDFNNEADTPDNFQSRRPNTSFCFLDIRSPGLGDTAMYLCATSRDPPGATNEKLFFGSGTQLSVL.

This clone was observed a few times. The chain links TRBV19 to TRBJ1-1; no clear D gene. Germline assignment: CDR1 LNHDA and CDR2 SQIVND (reference sequence). The CDR3 is 14 amino acids. V shed 1 base and J shed 2 bases, with 8 bases lying between them. The DNA of the CDR3 is TGTGCCAGTAGTATAGGGCAGGTTAACACTGAAGCTTTCTTT. Translated, it gives CASSIGQVNTEAFF.

This clone was seen more than once but under ten times. V gene TRBV6-5 combines with J gene TRBJ1-3; tentatively, D is TRBD1 (5 bases). Germline assignment: CDR1 MNHEY and CDR2 SVGAGI. The V end lost 2 bases, the J end lost 3 bases, and 8 bases lay between the germline ends. This CDR3 comprises 14 residues. CDR3 in DNA: TGTGCCAGCAGTTACAACAGGCTTGGAAACACCATATATTTT. Protein product: CASSYNRLGNTIYF.

The chain employs TRBV7-2 and TRBJ2-7, with 10 positions matching TRBD1. After removal of 3 bases from V and 2 bases from J, the junction contained 4 bases not matched to a gene. Germline V lookup: CDR1 SGHTA, CDR2 FQGNSA. The CDR3 consists of 15 residues. The CDR3 loop is CASSLTGGDPYEQYV. The CDR3 nucleotides are TGTGCCAGCAGCTTGACAGGGGGCGACCCCTACGAGCAGTACGTC.

The DNA for the CDR3 is TGCGCCAGCAGTCAACTCCCAGTCGATGAGCAGTTCTTC. Its translation is CASSQLPVDEQFF. The rearrangement links TRBV23-1 to TRBJ2-1; unclear D gene. TRBV23-1 is marked as an open reading frame, function uncertain. V lost 2 bases and J lost 8, with 10 bases in between. The CDR3 is 13 residues long.

J is TRBJ1-2 and V is TRBV7-9; 11 bases are shared with TRBD1. The V segment lost 5 bases and the J segment 4 bases; nucleotides outside the gene matches: 9. Germline V gives CDR1 SEHNR, CDR2 FQNEAQ (reference sequence). CDR3 size: 16 residues. The CDR3 loop is CASSLRDRGDIYGYTF. In DNA form, the CDR3 reads TGTGCCAGCAGCCTCCGGGACAGGGGGGATATCTATGGCTACACCTTC.

In this sample, this clone turned up once. The V gene is TRBV5-6, the J gene TRBJ2-4; TRBD2 is a possible D gene (5 bases). The germline gives CDR1 SGHDT, CDR2 YYEEEE. The length of the CDR3 is 14 residues. V lost 3 bases, J lost 6 bases, and 13 bases lay in between. The CDR3 DNA is TGTGCCAGCAGCTCTTGGGGAGCCCGAAACATTCAGTACTTC. The encoded protein is CASSSWGARNIQYF.

The chain uses TRBV28 and TRBJ2-1; D remains unclear. Trimming cost V 5 bases and J 2 bases, with 10 bases left between them. From germline, CDR1 is MDHEN and CDR2 SYDVKM. This CDR3 has 14 residues. CDR3 nucleotide sequence: TGTGCCAGCAGTCATAGCTTCCCCTACAATGAGCAGTTCTTC. This encodes CASSHSFPYNEQFF.